These 20 T cell receptor beta chains came from one sample sequenced in a study of blood T cells in healthy people across ages (dated by TCRdb to the mid-2010s). Preparation of the library involved 5' RACE. Sequencer: Illumina HiSeq 2500. The second PCR ran for about 6 to 11 cycles and used a J-beta primer mix along with a sample-barcoded 5' primer. The public reads were reprocessed in TCRdb via fastp at Q25 and MiXCR, keeping in-frame beta chains. A single entry per CDR3 protein holds the most common genes and DNA from its merged rows. The sample table holds fewer than 1,000,000 distinct CDR3 sequences, of which around 45% were seen once. In total, the top ten clones hold roughly 19% of the sample. The sample comprised blood. The source of these receptors is a man aged 60 to 69 in good health.

V and J are TRBV15 and TRBJ2-4; D might be TRBD1 (6 bases). Germline CDR1 reads LNHNV; CDR2 reads YYDKDF (reference sequence). The CDR3 sequence is 14 residues long. V was shortened by 0 bases and J by 3 bases, with 6 bases between the two germline ends. In nucleotides, the CDR3 is TGTGCCACCAGCAGAGACAGGGGCAAAAACATTCAGTACTTC. As protein: CATSRDRGKNIQYF.

The chain combines TRBV18 with TRBJ2-7; D uncertain. Germline lookup yields CDR1 KGHSH and CDR2 LQKENI. CDR3 length: 13 residues. Trimming stripped 0 bases from V and 1 base from J, with 4 bases between. The CDR3 sequence is CASSPPQSYEQYF. In nucleotides, the CDR3 is TGTGCCAGCTCACCACCGCAGTCCTACGAGCAGTACTTC.

The rearrangement joins TRBV9 to TRBJ2-1; D not resolved. V was clipped by 4 bases and J by 9 bases, with 20 bases between them. The germline V gene has CDR1 SGDLS and CDR2 YYNGEE. The length of the CDR3 is 15 residues. This chain's CDR3 is CASSPNTAPHCEQFF. The CDR3, as DNA: TGTGCCAGCAGCCCCAACACCGCCCCACATTGTGAGCAGTTCTTC.

This clonotype was counted between two and nine times. The J gene is TRBJ2-5, the V gene TRBV6-2 or TRBV6-3, with TRBD1 matching over 7 bases. Losses at the gene ends were 5 bases for V and 4 bases for J; bases not matched to a gene: 4. This CDR3 region has 13 residues. Looked up from germline, CDR1 is MNHEY and CDR2 is SVGEGT. The CDR3 spells CASSKQGRETQYF. The CDR3 DNA is TGTGCCAGCAGTAAACAGGGGCGAGAGACCCAGTACTTC.

The genes are TRBV2 and TRBJ2-4; D gene uncertain. The DNA end is a closer match to TRBJ2-7, so the J assignment may be wrong. The CDR3 extends over 14 amino acids. Per the germline V gene, CDR1 is SNHLY and CDR2 is FYNNEI. DNA for the CDR3: TGTGCCAGCAGTCGGTGGGCAGGAACCTACGAGCAGTACTTC. Its protein is CASSRWAGTYEQYF.

The CDR3 protein is CSVPDTYNEQFF. The CDR3 nucleotides are TGCAGTGTCCCGGACACCTACAATGAGCAGTTCTTC. The V call is TRBV20-1, the J call TRBJ2-1, with a weak D call TRBD1 (5 bases). Trimming cost V 7 bases and J 2 bases, with 9 bases left between them. This CDR3 has 12 amino acids. Per germline, CDR1 DFQATT and CDR2 SNEGSKA (reference sequence).

This clonotype has more than one count but fewer than ten. A clone one base away is much larger, so this may be a read error. The V and J genes are TRBV12-3 or TRBV12-4 and TRBJ2-2; D is ambiguous. The CDR3 is 11 amino acids. V gave up 2 bases and J gave up 7 bases, with 2 bases separating them. The DNA for the CDR3 is TGTGCCAGCAGTTTAAACGGGGAGCTGTTTTTT. This sequence encodes CASSLNGELFF.

The chain employs TRBV27 and TRBJ1-1; D might be TRBD1 (5 bases). This CDR3 spans 14 amino acids. The V and J ends lost 8 bases and 1 base respectively, with 14 bases between them. Germline V gene sequence: CDR1 MNHEY, CDR2 SMNVEV (reference sequence). CDR3 sequence: CASGSGTGNTEAFF. CDR3 bases: TGTGCCAGCGGCTCCGGGACGGGGAACACTGAAGCTTTCTTT.

The genes are TRBV27 and TRBJ2-3; the D gene is possibly TRBD2 (5 bases). V was pared by 7 bases and J by 8 bases, with 22 bases between. CDR1 is MNHEY and CDR2 is SMNVEV in the germline V gene (reference sequence). The CDR3 has 15 residues. The CDR3 spells CASTPSGINRGTQYF. Written as DNA, the CDR3 is TGTGCCAGCACCCCATCCGGGATTAATAGAGGTACGCAGTATTTT.

The V call is TRBV30, the J call TRBJ1-1; D remains ambiguous. The CDR3 runs to 13 residues. The germline CDR1 and CDR2 sequences are GTSNPN and SVGIG (reference sequence). V was shortened by 0 bases and J by 1 base, with 6 bases between the two germline ends. CDR3 bases: TGTGCCTGGAGTGTACAGAGGAACACTGAAGCTTTCTTT. This sequence encodes CAWSVQRNTEAFF.

V gene TRBV5-1 combines with J gene TRBJ2-5, with D unclear. Germline V gene data show CDR1 as SGHRS and CDR2 as YFSETQ. V lost 0 bases and J 5 bases, leaving 14 bases between the germline ends. This CDR3 spans 15 amino acids. CDR3 nucleotide sequence: TGCGCCAGCAGCTTGGCCGAATGGGGTCTGGAGACCCAGTACTTC. It encodes CASSLAEWGLETQYF.

The rearrangement joins TRBV27 to TRBJ1-2; D ambiguous. With 5 bases removed from V and 3 bases from J, the gap between germline ends came to 10 bases. The CDR3 has 13 residues. Germline V gene data show CDR1 as MNHEY and CDR2 as SMNVEV (reference sequence). CDR3 protein: CASSRSDYYGYTF. CDR3 in DNA: TGTGCCAGCAGTCGCAGCGACTACTATGGCTACACCTTC.

In this sample, this clonotype turned up a few times. The chain couples TRBV24-1 to TRBJ2-1, with 9 nucleotides matching TRBD1. V lost 3 bases, J lost 4 bases, and 9 bases stayed unmatched. This CDR3 is built from 17 residues. From germline, CDR1 is KGHDR and CDR2 SFDVKD. The CDR3 reads CATSDPTRTGEYNEQFF. DNA for the CDR3: TGTGCCACCAGTGATCCTACCAGGACAGGGGAATACAATGAGCAGTTCTTC.

The chain is built from TRBV6-6 and TRBJ2-7; a possible D gene is TRBD1 (5 bases). The CDR3 sequence is 11 residues long. Trimming left V 5 bases short and J 10 bases short, with 12 bases between. Germline values: CDR1 MNHNY, CDR2 SVGAGI (reference sequence). CDR3 region: CASSTGELQYF. CDR3 nucleotide sequence: TGTGCCAGCAGTACAGGCGAACTTCAGTACTTC.

The V and J genes are TRBV4-1 and TRBJ1-1; D is uncertain. The germline V gene encodes CDR1 MGHRA and CDR2 YSYEKL. CDR3 size: 14 residues. Trimming removed 2 bases at V and 3 bases at J, with 10 bases between. CDR3 bases: TGCGCCAGCAGCCAACCTCTCACATACACTGAAGCTTTCTTT. It is translated as CASSQPLTYTEAFF.

The rearrangement uses TRBV20-1 and TRBJ2-1; the D gene is possibly TRBD1 (7 bases). Germline assignment: CDR1 DFQATT and CDR2 SNEGSKA (reference sequence). Trimming took off 3 bases at V and 5 bases at J, with 17 bases between the two ends. The length of the CDR3 is 15 residues. The DNA for the CDR3 is TGCAGTGCTAGGTATGGAGGGGGCGCAGACAATGAGCAGTTCTTC. The encoded protein is CSARYGGGADNEQFF.

The rearrangement uses TRBV6-2 or TRBV6-3 and TRBJ2-3; maybe TRBD1 (6 bases). The CDR3 has 16 amino acids. CDR1 and CDR2 from the germline V gene are MNHEY and SVGEGT. Trimming removed 7 bases at V and 2 bases at J, with 19 bases between. This CDR3 reads CASTRNVGQHTDTQYF. CDR3 DNA: TGTGCCAGCACCAGAAACGTTGGACAGCACACAGATACGCAGTATTTT.

This clonotype was counted a few times. V is TRBV5-1 and J is TRBJ2-1; tentative D call: TRBD1 (6 bases). Germline assignment: CDR1 SGHRS and CDR2 YFSETQ. Trimming shortened V by 2 bases and J by 1 base, and 13 bases separated the two germline ends. The CDR3 runs to 16 residues. CDR3 region: CASSLLAGVSYNEQFF. DNA for the CDR3: TGCGCCAGCAGCTTATTGGCAGGGGTTTCCTACAATGAGCAGTTCTTC.

The chain recombines TRBV11-3 with TRBJ2-1; D ambiguous. Trimming shortened V by 4 bases and J by 9 bases, and 10 bases separated the two germline ends. Germline V gives CDR1 SGHNT, CDR2 YENEEA. This CDR3 is built from 12 residues. CDR3 coding DNA: TGTGCCAGCAGCTCCCGACAAGCTGAGCAGTTCTTC. Protein product: CASSSRQAEQFF.

The sample holds a few counts of this clonotype. The chain employs TRBV27 and TRBJ2-1, with 8 bases aligning to TRBD1. Germline-derived CDR1 and CDR2 are MNHEY and SMNVEV (reference sequence). Unmatched junction bases numbered 14, after V lost 7 bases and J lost 9 bases. This CDR3 contains 15 residues. The CDR3 DNA is TGTGCCAGCAACCCCCAGGGGGCCCTGAGAGGTGAGCAGTTCTTC. Its protein product is CASNPQGALRGEQFF.